This T cell receptor beta chain derives from a study of T cells in tuberculosis. Study details: This South African cohort compared adolescents with or without latent tuberculosis against adults with active tuberculosis. Notes on the study in general: Shorter CDR3-alpha in active tuberculosis partly drove smaller distances. Samples were chosen by availability of cryopreserved specimens.

Trimming took 5 bases from V and 1 from J, leaving 14 bases between them. The CDR3 runs 15 residues. Germline V gene data show CDR1 as SGHTA and CDR2 as FQGNSA. Here immunoSEQ multiplex PCR was the method, and the copy in TCRdb shows in-frame clones only, minus some. The sample carries over 25,000 clones, 95% recorded once. Details on this clone: What it binds is unknown.

Each clinical donor contributed on average approximately 90,000 T cells from unsorted cryopreserved PBMC. The chain recombines TRBV7-2 with TRBJ1-1, with TRBD1 as a possible D gene (6 bases). This receptor was identified in a donor aged 10 to 29 with latent tuberculosis or without tuberculosis infection. Material for sequencing was PBMCs. In DNA form, the CDR3 reads TGTGCCAGCAGCCCAGGACAGAACCCGAACACTGAAGCTTTCTTT. It is translated as CASSPGQNPNTEAFF.